The clone carrying this T cell receptor beta chain occurred a few times. This record comes from a study of blood T cell repertoires in COVID-19. Overall study: Sites across the United States, Italy and Spain contributed samples from acute and convalescent COVID-19. T cells, B-cell-depleted T cells, or PBMCs supplied cDNA or gDNA.

Germline lookup yields CDR1 MGHRA and CDR2 YSYEKL. Trimming removed 5 bases from V and 5 bases from J; junction bases left unmatched: 10. The CDR3 covers 15 residues. Original processing notes: Estimated nucleated cell counts came from reference gene primer amplification. Some clones are missing from TCRdb's copy, which holds only in-frame ones; the method was immunoSEQ multiplex PCR. D and trimming come from the DNA, and the V and J calls and clone size come from that table. The sample lists about 80,000 clones; over 75% were seen once. The receptor was derived from a man older than 75 with acute or convalescent COVID-19. Material for sequencing was peripheral blood. J is TRBJ1-1 and V is TRBV4-1, with 8 nucleotides matching TRBD1. The CDR3 region has the DNA TGCGCCAGCAGCACCCGGGACAGGCCCGGTACTGAAGCTTTCTTT. It encodes CASSTRDRPGTEAFF.